These 29 T cell receptor beta chains were all obtained from the same sample, sequenced in a study of tissue T cells after allogeneic stem cell transplantation. The table came from immunoSEQ multiplex PCR; TCRdb's copy has only in-frame clones and leaves some out. The data contain just under 10,000 clones, around three fifths of them singletons. This specimen consisted of tissue from the jejunum, obtained at autopsy. These receptors all stem from a woman aged 18-49 years with breast cancer.

This sequence joins TRBV5-5 and TRBJ1-6; no clear D. CDR3 length: 15 amino acids. The V and J ends lost 0 bases and 6 bases respectively, with 10 bases between them. Germline V gene sequence: CDR1 SGHKS, CDR2 YYEKEE (reference sequence). DNA for the CDR3: TGTGCCAGCAGCTTGGGGGCAGGATCTAATTCACCCCTCCACTTT. This encodes CASSLGAGSNSPLHF.

J is TRBJ1-4 and V is TRBV27, with unresolved D. Germline V lookup: CDR1 MNHEY, CDR2 SMNVEV (reference sequence). Trimming removed 6 bases at V and 6 bases at J, with 11 bases between. The length of the CDR3 is 13 residues. CDR3 nucleotides: TGTGCCAGCAGGCGGAGTATTTATGAAAAACTGTTTTTT. It yields the protein CASRRSIYEKLFF. The entire variable domain, with the rest obtained from reference TRBV27 and TRBJ1-4, is as follows: EAQVTQNPRYLITVTGKKLTVTCSQNMNHEYMSWYRQDPGLGLRQIYYSMNVEVTDKGDVPEGYKVSRKEKRNFPLILESPSPNQTSLYFCASRRSIYEKLFFGSGTQLSVL.

This clone was seen more than once but under ten times. CDR3 DNA: TGTGCCAGTAGTATAGTTCACCCCAGGGGCAGTGGCTACACCTTC. It translates to CASSIVHPRGSGYTF. J is TRBJ1-2 and V is TRBV19, with D possibly TRBD1 on 6 matching bases. V was trimmed by 1 base and J by 7 bases, leaving 16 bases between them. This CDR3 has 15 amino acids. Germline loops: CDR1 LNHDA, CDR2 SQIVND (reference sequence).

This clone has just a few counts. This chain links TRBV18 with TRBJ2-6; no firm D call. The CDR3 consists of 15 residues. Trimming cost V 1 base and J 1 base, with 5 bases left between them. The V gene's germline CDR1 is KGHSH and CDR2 LQKENI. CDR3 in amino acids: CASSPLSSGANVLTF. The CDR3 bases are TGTGCCAGCTCACCACTTTCTTCTGGGGCCAACGTCCTGACTTTC.

J is TRBJ2-5 and V is TRBV28; no clear D gene. Germline CDR1 and CDR2: MDHEN and SYDVKM. The CDR3 has 12 amino acids. Trimming left V 4 bases short and J 5 bases short, with 8 bases between. The CDR3 here is CASSSNYETQYF. Here the CDR3 DNA reads TGTGCCAGCAGTTCGAATTACGAGACCCAGTACTTC.

The chain links TRBV2 to TRBJ2-7, with D possibly being TRBD2 (5 bases). Germline-derived CDR1 and CDR2 are SNHLY and FYNNEI. The CDR3 runs 14 residues. V lost 6 bases and J lost 5, with 17 bases in between. CDR3 nucleotides: TGTGCCAGCAGAGACCCGGGGTCAGACAACGAGCAGTACTTC. This sequence encodes CASRDPGSDNEQYF.

The chain has TRBV19 and TRBJ1-1; maybe TRBD1 (6 bases). With 5 bases removed from V and 1 base from J, the gap between germline ends came to 11 bases. CDR1 LNHDA and CDR2 SQIVND come from the germline V gene (reference sequence). This CDR3 has 14 amino acids. The CDR3 loop is CASSLDSGNTEAFF. The CDR3 DNA sequence: TGTGCCAGTAGTCTGGACAGTGGGAACACTGAAGCTTTCTTT.

About this clone itself: This same CDR3 is encoded by further DNA sequences in the sample. In nucleotides, the CDR3 is TGTGCCAGCAGCTTAGCCGTCCGCCACGAGCAGTACTTC. Translated, it gives CASSLAVRHEQYF. The V and J genes are TRBV7-2 and TRBJ2-7; D gene uncertain. This CDR3 region has 13 residues. CDR1 is SGHTA, CDR2 FQGNSA, per germline. Trimming pared 0 bases from V and 5 bases from J, leaving 8 bases between.

This clone was recorded only once. V is TRBV30 and J is TRBJ1-6; D is unresolved. Germline V gene lookup returns CDR1 GTSNPN and CDR2 SVGIG (reference sequence). Between the trimmed V and J ends, which lost 7 bases and 3 bases, there was a span of 16 bases. The CDR3 is made up of 15 amino acids. For the CDR3, the DNA is TGTGCCTCGGGAGCGAAGGGCCGCTATAATTCACCCCTCCACTTT. Residues: CASGAKGRYNSPLHF.

This clone was seen only a few times. The V call is TRBV3-1 (or the pseudogene TRBV3-2), the J call TRBJ2-1, with TRBD2 as a possible D gene (6 bases). Deletions cut 0 bases from V and 5 bases from J, with 11 bases between. Germline V gene data show CDR1 as LGHDT and CDR2 as YNNKEL (reference sequence). The CDR3 contains 15 residues. CDR3 in DNA: TGTGCCAGCAGCCAAGATTTAGGGACTCACAATGAGCAGTTCTTC. Translated, it gives CASSQDLGTHNEQFF.

DNA of the CDR3: TGTGCCAGCACGACGGTCTATAATTCACCCCTCCACTTT. It encodes CASTTVYNSPLHF. This rearrangement joins TRBV6-5 to TRBJ1-6; no definite D call. The CDR3 extends over 13 amino acids. V was shortened by 7 bases and J by 3 bases, with 7 bases between the two germline ends. Germline values: CDR1 MNHEY, CDR2 SVGAGI.

CDR3 coding DNA: TGTGCCAGCTCACCGGGCCTCAATGAGCAGTTCTTC. Protein: CASSPGLNEQFF. This chain uses TRBV18 with TRBJ2-1, with D unresolved. The V end was cut by 3 bases, the J end by 6 bases, with 6 bases between. The CDR3 is 12 amino acids. Germline V lookup: CDR1 KGHSH, CDR2 LQKENI.

The genes are TRBV28 and TRBJ2-3; TRBD1 agrees at 8 bases. With 5 bases clipped from V and 6 bases from J, the junction kept 13 bases outside the gene matches. This CDR3 comprises 16 residues. Per germline, CDR1 MDHEN and CDR2 SYDVKM. The CDR3 DNA sequence: TGTGCCAGCAGTCCGTGGACCATGGACAGGGCCGATACGCAGTATTTT. This gives the protein CASSPWTMDRADTQYF.

A few counts support this clone. This chain connects TRBV18 to TRBJ1-5, with D hard to call. The CDR3 contains 11 residues. Per the germline V gene, CDR1 is KGHSH and CDR2 is LQKENI. The V gene lost 5 bases and the J gene lost 6 bases, with 5 bases spanning the gap. CDR3 in DNA: TGTGCCAGCTCATCCCGTCAGCCCCAGCATTTT. It is translated as CASSSRQPQHF.

V is TRBV2 and J is TRBJ2-7; 7 nucleotides line up with TRBD1. This CDR3 has 13 residues. Germline assignment: CDR1 SNHLY and CDR2 FYNNEI. Losses at the gene ends were 9 bases for V and 1 base for J; bases not matched to a gene: 6. In nucleotides, the CDR3 is TGTGCCAGTCTCCGGGACAGATCCTACGAGCAGTACTTC. Residues: CASLRDRSYEQYF.

The genes are TRBV5-5 and TRBJ1-1, with D unresolved. Germline CDR1 SGHKS, CDR2 YYEKEE (reference sequence). The CDR3 is 14 amino acids. The ends were cut back, 4 bases at V and 1 base at J, with 11 bases in the middle. The CDR3 loop is CASSLPTANTEAFF. DNA for the CDR3: TGTGCCAGCAGCCTCCCGACGGCGAACACTGAAGCTTTCTTT.

The rearrangement uses TRBV28 and TRBJ2-2; the match to TRBD2 covers 9 bases. CDR3 length equals 16 residues. V lost 6 bases, J lost 4 bases, and 9 bases stayed unmatched. In germline, CDR1 is MDHEN, CDR2 SYDVKM. The CDR3 DNA is TGTGCCAGCAGGCGACTAGCGGCCCCCGGCACCGGGGAGCTGTTTTTT. Its protein product is CASRRLAAPGTGELFF.

In its sample, this clone was seen a few times. The V and J genes are TRBV2 and TRBJ2-7; no clear D. This CDR3 has 12 amino acids. Germline CDR1 is SNHLY and CDR2 is FYNNEI. The V end lost 3 bases, the J end lost 0 bases, and 3 bases lay between the germline ends. CDR3 sequence: CASSDVSYEQYF. CDR3 sequence (DNA): TGTGCCAGCAGTGACGTCTCCTACGAGCAGTACTTC. The whole variable domain, filled in from reference TRBV2 and TRBJ2-7, reads EPEVTQTPSHQVTQMGQEVILRCVPISNHLYFYWYRQILGQKVEFLVSFYNNEISEKSEIFDDQFSVERPDGSNFTLKIRSTKLEDSAMYFCASSDVSYEQYFGPGTRLTVT.

The chain recombines TRBV7-6 with TRBJ2-5; TRBD2 is a possible D gene (6 bases). Trimming took 8 bases from V and 5 from J, leaving 24 bases between them. The CDR3 covers 16 residues. Germline lookup yields CDR1 SGHVS and CDR2 FNYEAQ. CDR3 sequence (DNA): TGTGCCAGCGCGGGGTCGGGACTTAGCGTATTGGAGACCCAGTACTTC. It yields the protein CASAGSGLSVLETQYF.

The genes are TRBV11-2 and TRBJ2-3, with D possibly being TRBD2 (5 bases). Germline lookup yields CDR1 SGHAT and CDR2 FQNNGV. Between the trimmed V and J ends, which lost 2 bases and 3 bases, there was a span of 9 bases. The CDR3 has 14 amino acids. CDR3 in amino acids: CASSLLGGTDTQYF. For the CDR3, the DNA is TGTGCCAGCAGCTTACTGGGCGGGACAGATACGCAGTATTTT.

The chain employs TRBV28 and TRBJ2-1; D may be TRBD1 (6 bases). Germline V gene data show CDR1 as MDHEN and CDR2 as SYDVKM. This CDR3 is 13 amino acids long. V lost 5 bases, J lost 8 bases, and 13 bases lay in between. DNA of the CDR3: TGTGCCAGCAGTACTTATGGGGGCGATGAGCAGTTCTTC. This sequence encodes CASSTYGGDEQFF. Variable domain in full (rest from reference TRBV28 and TRBJ2-1): DVKVTQSSRYLVKRTGEKVFLECVQDMDHENMFWYRQDPGLGLRLIYFSYDVKMKEKGDIPEGYSVSREKKERFSLILESASTNQTSMYLCASSTYGGDEQFFGPGTRLTVL.

By its share, this clone is medium-sized. The V gene is TRBV6-2 or TRBV6-3, the J gene TRBJ2-7, with D perhaps matching TRBD1 (5 bases). This CDR3 is built from 13 residues. The V gene lost 3 bases and the J gene lost 4 bases, with 10 bases spanning the gap. CDR1 is MNHEY, CDR2 SVGEGT, per germline. Here the CDR3 reads CASSYVQGYEQYF. The CDR3 DNA reads TGTGCCAGCAGTTATGTCCAGGGATACGAGCAGTACTTC.

The CDR3 sequence: CSGTSGYNEQFF. For the CDR3, the DNA is TGCAGCGGGACTAGCGGTTACAATGAGCAGTTCTTC. The chain combines TRBV29-1 with TRBJ2-1; 10 nucleotides match TRBD2. The V segment lost 7 bases and the J segment 4 bases; nucleotides outside the gene matches: 1. This CDR3 has 12 amino acids. Germline V gene lookup returns CDR1 SQVTM and CDR2 ANQGSEA.

Remarks on this clone: At the DNA level, this CDR3 is encoded by other sequences in the same sample as well. The gene calls are TRBV6-2 or TRBV6-3 and TRBJ2-7; D is ambiguous. CDR3 size: 14 residues. V was shortened by 2 bases and J by 3 bases, with 11 bases between the two germline ends. Germline values: CDR1 MNHEY, CDR2 SVGEGT. CDR3 protein: CASSYVAGNYEQYF. The CDR3 bases are TGTGCCAGCAGTTACGTGGCCGGAAACTACGAGCAGTACTTC.

The chain couples TRBV19 to TRBJ1-2, with a weak D call TRBD1 (5 bases). V lost 2 bases to trimming and J lost 4 bases, with 14 bases between them. From germline, CDR1 is LNHDA and CDR2 SQIVND (reference sequence). The CDR3 is made up of 15 amino acids. The CDR3 coding sequence is TGTGCCAGTAGTATAAATGGGGCAGGCGGCTATGGCTACACCTTC. It is translated as CASSINGAGGYGYTF.

CDR3 amino acids: CASSTPGTGIQYF. The CDR3 coding sequence is TGTGCCAGCAGCACGCCCGGGACGGGCATTCAGTACTTC. The chain employs TRBV7-2 and TRBJ2-4, with D possibly called TRBD1 or TRBD2 (5 bases each). Per the germline V gene, CDR1 is SGHTA and CDR2 is FQGNSA. This CDR3 is built from 13 residues. V shed 5 bases and J shed 9 bases, with 14 bases lying between them.

J is TRBJ2-3 and V is TRBV3-1 (or the pseudogene TRBV3-2); 11 bases match TRBD2. The CDR3 length is 13 residues. V was clipped by 7 bases and J by 12 bases; unmatched bases: 9. The V gene's germline CDR1 is LGHDT and CDR2 YNNKEL (reference sequence). This CDR3 reads CASTRGSGGAQYF. The CDR3, as DNA: TGTGCCAGCACCCGGGGTAGCGGGGGGGCCCAGTATTTT.

The gene calls are TRBV6-2 or TRBV6-3 and TRBJ1-5; 8 nucleotides align to TRBD1. The CDR3 extends over 14 amino acids. V was pared by 4 bases and J by 11 bases, with 10 bases of the junction left unmatched. In germline, CDR1 is MNHEY, CDR2 SVGEGT. CDR3 nucleotide sequence: TGTGCCAGCAGTTTCAATCGACAGGGGAAGGCCCAGCATTTT. As protein: CASSFNRQGKAQHF.

The chain carries TRBV5-1 and TRBJ2-1; TRBD2 aligns across 11 bases. The ends lost 4 bases at V and 5 bases at J; junction bases unmatched: 8. Germline V lookup: CDR1 SGHRS, CDR2 YFSETQ. The CDR3 contains 16 residues. The CDR3, as DNA: TGCGCCAGCAGCCAATCTAGCGGGGGGCTCGACAATGAGCAGTTCTTC. Protein: CASSQSSGGLDNEQFF. The full variable domain, completed using reference TRBV5-1 and TRBJ2-1, is KAGVTQTPRYLIKTRGQQVTLSCSPISGHRSVSWYQQTPGQGLQFLFEYFSETQRNKGNFPGRFSGRQFSNSRSEMNVSTLELGDSALYLCASSQSSGGLDNEQFFGPGTRLTVL.